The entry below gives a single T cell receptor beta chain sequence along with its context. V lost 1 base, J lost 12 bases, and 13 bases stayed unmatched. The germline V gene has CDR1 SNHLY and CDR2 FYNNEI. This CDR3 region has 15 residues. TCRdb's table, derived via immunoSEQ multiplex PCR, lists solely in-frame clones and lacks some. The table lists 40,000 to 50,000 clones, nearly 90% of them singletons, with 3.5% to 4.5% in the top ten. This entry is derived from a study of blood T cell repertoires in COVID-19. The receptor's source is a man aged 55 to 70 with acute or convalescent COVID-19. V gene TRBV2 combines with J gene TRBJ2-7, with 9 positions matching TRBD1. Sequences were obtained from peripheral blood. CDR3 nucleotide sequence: TGTGCCAGCAGTGAAGGCCCTGTCCCTACAGGGGGCCGGTACTTC. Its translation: CASSEGPVPTGGRYF.